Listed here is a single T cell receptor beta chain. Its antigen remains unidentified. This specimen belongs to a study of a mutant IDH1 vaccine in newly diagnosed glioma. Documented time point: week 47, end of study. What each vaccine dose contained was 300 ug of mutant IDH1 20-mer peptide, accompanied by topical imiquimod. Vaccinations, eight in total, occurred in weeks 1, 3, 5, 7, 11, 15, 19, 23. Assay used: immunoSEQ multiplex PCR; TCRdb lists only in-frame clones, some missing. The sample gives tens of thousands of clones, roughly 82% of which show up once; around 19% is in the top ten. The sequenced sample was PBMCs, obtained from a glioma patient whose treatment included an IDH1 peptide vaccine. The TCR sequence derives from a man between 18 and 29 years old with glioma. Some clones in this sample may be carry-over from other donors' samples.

CDR3 sequence (DNA): TGCAGCGTGGAATTGACAGGGAGAGGGAAAGAGACCCAGTACTTC. This codes for CSVELTGRGKETQYF. The rearrangement joins TRBV29-1 to TRBJ2-5; 7 bases fit TRBD1. There are 15 residues in the CDR3. V lost 6 bases to trimming and J lost 3 bases; unmatched junction nucleotides: 13. Germline lookup yields CDR1 SQVTM and CDR2 ANQGSEA.